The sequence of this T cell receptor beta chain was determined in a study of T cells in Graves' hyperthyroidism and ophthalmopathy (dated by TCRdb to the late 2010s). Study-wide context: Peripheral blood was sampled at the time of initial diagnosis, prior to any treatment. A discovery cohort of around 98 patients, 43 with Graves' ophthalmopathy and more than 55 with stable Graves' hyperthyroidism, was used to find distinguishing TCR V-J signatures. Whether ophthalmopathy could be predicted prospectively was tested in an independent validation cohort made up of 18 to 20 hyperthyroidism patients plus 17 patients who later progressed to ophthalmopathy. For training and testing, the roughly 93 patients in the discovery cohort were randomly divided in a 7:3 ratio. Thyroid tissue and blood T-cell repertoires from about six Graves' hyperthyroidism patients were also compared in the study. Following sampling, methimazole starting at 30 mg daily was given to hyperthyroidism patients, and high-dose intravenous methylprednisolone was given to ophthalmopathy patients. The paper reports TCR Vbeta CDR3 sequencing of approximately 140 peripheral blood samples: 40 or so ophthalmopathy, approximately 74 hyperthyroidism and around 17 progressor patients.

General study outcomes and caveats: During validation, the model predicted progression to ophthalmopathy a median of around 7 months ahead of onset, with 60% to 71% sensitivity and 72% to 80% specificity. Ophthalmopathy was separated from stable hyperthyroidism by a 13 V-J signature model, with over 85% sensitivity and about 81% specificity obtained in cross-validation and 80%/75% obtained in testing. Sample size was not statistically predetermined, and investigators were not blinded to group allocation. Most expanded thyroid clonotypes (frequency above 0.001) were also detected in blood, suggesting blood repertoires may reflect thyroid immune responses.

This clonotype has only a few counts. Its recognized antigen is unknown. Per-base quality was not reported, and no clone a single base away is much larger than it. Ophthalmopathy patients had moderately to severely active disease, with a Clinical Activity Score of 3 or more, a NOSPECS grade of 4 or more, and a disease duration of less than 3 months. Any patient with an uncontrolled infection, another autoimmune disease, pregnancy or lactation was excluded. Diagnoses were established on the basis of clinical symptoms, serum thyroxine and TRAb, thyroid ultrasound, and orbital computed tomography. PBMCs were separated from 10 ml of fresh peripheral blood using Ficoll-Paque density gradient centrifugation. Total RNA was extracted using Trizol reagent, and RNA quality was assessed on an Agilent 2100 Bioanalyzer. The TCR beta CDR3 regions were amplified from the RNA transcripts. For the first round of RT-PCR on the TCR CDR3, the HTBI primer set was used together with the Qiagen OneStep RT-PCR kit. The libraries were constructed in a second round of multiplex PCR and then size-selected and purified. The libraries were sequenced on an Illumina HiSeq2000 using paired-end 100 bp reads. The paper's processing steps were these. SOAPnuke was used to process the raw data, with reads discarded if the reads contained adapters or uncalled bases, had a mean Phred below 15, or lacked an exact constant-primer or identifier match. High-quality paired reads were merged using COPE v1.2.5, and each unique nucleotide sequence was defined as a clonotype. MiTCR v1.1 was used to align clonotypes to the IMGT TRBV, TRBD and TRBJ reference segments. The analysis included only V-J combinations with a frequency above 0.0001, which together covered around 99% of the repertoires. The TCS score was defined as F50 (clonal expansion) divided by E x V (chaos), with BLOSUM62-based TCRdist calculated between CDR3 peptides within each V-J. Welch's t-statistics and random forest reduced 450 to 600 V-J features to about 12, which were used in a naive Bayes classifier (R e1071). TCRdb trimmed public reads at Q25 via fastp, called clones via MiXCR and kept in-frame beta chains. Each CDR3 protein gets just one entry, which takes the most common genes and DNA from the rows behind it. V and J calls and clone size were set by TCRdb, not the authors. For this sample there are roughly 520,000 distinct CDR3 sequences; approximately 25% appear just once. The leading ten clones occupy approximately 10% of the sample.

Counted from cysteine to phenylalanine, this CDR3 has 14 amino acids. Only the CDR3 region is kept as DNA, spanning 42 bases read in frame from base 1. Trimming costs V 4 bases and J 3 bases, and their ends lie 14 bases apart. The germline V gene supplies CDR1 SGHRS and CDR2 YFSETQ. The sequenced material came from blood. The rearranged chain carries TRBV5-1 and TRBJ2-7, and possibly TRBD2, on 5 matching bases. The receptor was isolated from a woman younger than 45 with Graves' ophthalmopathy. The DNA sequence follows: TGCGCCAGCAGCCTACGGGGTCGGATCTACGAGCAGTACTTC. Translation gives CASSLRGRIYEQYF.